This T cell receptor (beta chain) derives from a study of long-term antiretroviral therapy in people with HIV. This clone has a handful of counts. In germline, CDR1 is SNHLY, CDR2 FYNNEI. The CDR3 has 14 amino acids. V was trimmed by 7 bases and J by 4 bases, leaving 16 bases between them. Runs used v3.0 of the immunoSEQ assay and were done at survey level. Data came from immunoSEQ multiplex PCR; TCRdb stores just in-frame clones and leaves some out. Of about 21,000 clones listed, less than 80% are singletons. The chain links TRBV2 to TRBJ1-2, with D possibly TRBD1 on 6 matching bases. The receptor's source is a woman aged 40 to 50 with HIV. The sequencing used unsorted PBMCs, collected 4.1 years after starting antiretroviral therapy. DNA for the CDR3: TGTGCCAGCATATTTTACAGGGAACCCTATGGCTACACCTTC. Protein product: CASIFYREPYGYTF.